This record looks at one T cell receptor (beta chain) sequence and its context. The source of the sample is a study of blood T cell repertoires in COVID-19. From germline, CDR1 is GTSNPN and CDR2 SVGIG (reference sequence). The CDR3 sequence is 16 residues long. With 3 bases clipped from V and 4 bases from J, the junction kept 11 bases outside the gene matches. TCRdb's table, derived via immunoSEQ multiplex PCR, lists solely in-frame clones and lacks some. The sample records approximately 450,000 clones, more than 85% being singletons. The receptor comes from a young woman with acute or convalescent COVID-19. The chain employs TRBV30 and TRBJ2-3, with 9 bases identical to TRBD1. Sequenced sample: peripheral blood. CDR3 protein: CAWSGGTGYGADTQYF. For the CDR3, the DNA is TGTGCCTGGAGCGGGGGGACAGGGTACGGGGCAGATACGCAGTATTTT. Filled out from reference TRBV30 and TRBJ2-3, the complete variable domain reads SQTIHQWPATLVQPVGSPLSLECTVEGTSNPNLYWYRQAAGRGLQLLFYSVGIGQISSEVPQNLSASRPQDRQFILSSKKLLLSDSGFYLCAWSGGTGYGADTQYFGPGTRLTVL.